A single TCR beta chain is shown here with its context. Its target is not known. This record comes from a study of OX40 agonist ivuxolimab in advanced cancers. General study points: Among expanded peripheral T cells, antigen specificity went undetermined. In the 0.1-3.0 mg/kg groups, partial responders showed among the lowest expansion.

The method was immunoSEQ multiplex PCR; TCRdb's version includes in-frame clones alone and lacks a portion of them. This table holds some 99,000 clones, about 79% found once. Trimming removed 7 bases from V and 0 bases from J; junction bases left unmatched: 9. There are 16 residues in the CDR3. Germline CDR1 and CDR2: SNHLY and FYNNEI. The genes are TRBV2 and TRBJ1-5; 7 bases map to TRBD1. The material sequenced was CD4+ or CD8+ T cells sorted from blood, taken in a trial of the OX40 agonist ivuxolimab. The source is an adult with an advanced solid tumor such as melanoma, head and neck, liver or kidney cancer. CDR3 residues: CASNSRDSHSNQPQHF. The CDR3 nucleotides are TGTGCCAGCAATAGCCGGGACAGCCATAGCAATCAGCCCCAGCATTTT.